Following are 21 T cell receptor beta chains from one sample sequenced in a study of blood T cell repertoires in COVID-19. Generated by immunoSEQ multiplex PCR, the TCRdb table keeps only in-frame clones and is missing some. The sample has about 86,000 clones; 70% to 90% are singletons. Specimen: peripheral blood. The receptors derive from a man between 50 and 59 years old with acute or convalescent COVID-19.

This rearrangement joins TRBV2 to TRBJ2-3, with D possibly matching TRBD1 (6 bases). The CDR3 is 15 amino acids. The germline V and J ends were trimmed by 10 bases and 0 bases, with 17 bases remaining between them. CDR1 is SNHLY, CDR2 FYNNEI, per germline. CDR3 in DNA: TGTGCCAACCTGGGGGCTCCCCCGAGCACAGATACGCAGTATTTT. Amino acids: CANLGAPPSTDTQYF.

The chain carries TRBV6-5 and TRBJ2-7; D unresolved. Germline V gene lookup returns CDR1 MNHEY and CDR2 SVGAGI. Between the trimmed V and J ends, which lost 0 bases and 2 bases, there was a span of 11 bases. The CDR3 is 15 amino acids. CDR3 sequence reads: CASSYSALEAYEQYF. In DNA, the CDR3 is TGTGCCAGCAGTTACTCGGCCCTTGAGGCCTACGAGCAGTACTTC.

Comment on this clone: A clone one base away is much larger, so this may be a read error. The sample carries other DNA sequences with the same CDR3. This chain joins TRBV6-2 or TRBV6-3 and TRBJ1-5; D may be TRBD1 (6 bases). The CDR3 is made up of 14 amino acids. Germline V lookup: CDR1 MNHEY, CDR2 SVGEGT. Trimming stripped 5 bases from V and 3 bases from J, with 11 bases between. Here the CDR3 reads CASSPGQLNQPQHF. The CDR3 DNA is TGTGCCAGCAGTCCCGGACAGCTCAATCAGCCCCAGCATTTT.

The rearrangement joins TRBV10-3 to TRBJ1-1; 7 nucleotides match TRBD1. The CDR3 is 13 residues long. V was clipped by 6 bases and J by 2 bases; unmatched bases: 3. From germline, CDR1 is ENHRY and CDR2 SYGVKD. The CDR3 here is CAISAGGNTEAFF. CDR3 coding DNA: TGTGCCATCAGCGCAGGGGGTAACACTGAAGCTTTCTTT.

This chain's CDR3 is CASSARGSDTEAFF. CDR3 nucleotide sequence: TGTGCCAGCAGCGCCCGAGGCAGTGACACTGAAGCTTTCTTT. The chain combines TRBV5-4 with TRBJ1-1; D unresolved. CDR1 and CDR2 (germline): SGHNT, YYREEE (reference sequence). This CDR3 contains 14 residues. Trimming cost V 4 bases and J 3 bases, with 13 bases left between them.

The chain has TRBV19 and TRBJ2-1; 10 bases match TRBD2. Per germline, CDR1 LNHDA and CDR2 SQIVND (reference sequence). This CDR3 is built from 16 residues. The V and J ends lost 5 bases and 3 bases, in that order; junction bases with no gene match: 7. The CDR3 nucleotides are TGTGCCAGTAGTCCCAGCCGGACTAGCGGCTACAATGAGCAGTTCTTC. Amino acids: CASSPSRTSGYNEQFF. Together with reference TRBV19 and TRBJ2-1, the CDR3 gives the full variable domain: DGGITQSPKYLFRKEGQNVTLSCEQNLNHDAMYWYRQDPGQGLRLIYYSQIVNDFQKGDIAEGYSVSREKKESFPLTVTSAQKNPTAFYLCASSPSRTSGYNEQFFGPGTRLTVL.

The chain joins TRBV11-3 to TRBJ2-2, with 9 bases that match TRBD2. This CDR3 comprises 17 residues. CDR1 and CDR2 from the germline V gene are SGHNT and YENEEA. After removal of 1 base from V and 0 bases from J, the junction contained 3 bases not matched to a gene. CDR3 sequence reads: CASSLAGTSTNTGELFF. CDR3 in DNA: TGTGCCAGCAGCTTAGCCGGGACTAGCACGAACACCGGGGAGCTGTTTTTT.

The rearrangement joins TRBV7-2 to TRBJ1-5, with no clear D. This CDR3 is built from 15 residues. Deletions cut 0 bases from V and 4 bases from J, with 10 bases between. Germline CDR1 and CDR2: SGHTA and FQGNSA. The CDR3 protein is CASSLAWEVNQPQHF. CDR3 DNA: TGTGCCAGCAGCTTAGCGTGGGAGGTGAATCAGCCCCAGCATTTT. The variable domain in full, completed from reference TRBV7-2 and TRBJ1-5, reads GAGVSQSPSNKVTEKGKDVELRCDPISGHTALYWYRQSLGQGLEFLIYFQGNSAPDKSGLPSDRFSAERTGGSVSTLTIQRTQQEDSAVYLCASSLAWEVNQPQHFGDGTRLSIL.

The CDR3 spells CSVPLENTGELFF. CDR3 sequence (DNA): TGCAGCGTCCCGCTAGAGAACACCGGGGAGCTGTTTTTT. The rearrangement joins TRBV29-1 to TRBJ2-2; D unclear. Germline loops: CDR1 SQVTM, CDR2 ANQGSEA. Trimming stripped 6 bases from V and 1 base from J, with 9 bases between. The CDR3 runs to 13 residues.

The V call is TRBV12-5, the J call TRBJ1-5, with 9 bases that match TRBD1. Germline CDR1 is LGHNT and CDR2 is FRNRAP. V lost 2 bases and J lost 7; bases outside the gene matches: 3. The CDR3 is 14 amino acids. The CDR3 sequence: CASGLTGGGQPQHF. CDR3 bases: TGTGCTAGTGGTTTGACAGGGGGCGGACAGCCCCAGCATTTT.

This chain links TRBV10-3 with TRBJ1-5, with TRBD1 identical over 7 bases. The length of the CDR3 is 15 residues. Unmatched junction bases numbered 5, after V lost 2 bases and J lost 4 bases. Germline V lookup: CDR1 ENHRY, CDR2 SYGVKD. CDR3 residues: CAISEVQGVNQPQHF. CDR3 in DNA: TGTGCCATCAGTGAGGTGCAGGGGGTGAATCAGCCCCAGCATTTT.

This clone was seen a single time. V and J are TRBV10-2 and TRBJ1-5; 8 bases match TRBD1. Germline V lookup: CDR1 WSHSY, CDR2 SAAADI. V was pared by 7 bases and J by 7 bases, with 6 bases of the junction left unmatched. The length of the CDR3 is 13 residues. The CDR3 DNA reads TGCGCCAGCACAGGACAGGGCATACAGCCCCAGCATTTT. Translated, it gives CASTGQGIQPQHF.

V usage is TRBV5-4 and J usage is TRBJ1-2; D unresolved. The V end lost 0 bases, the J end lost 8 bases, and 11 bases lay between the germline ends. The CDR3 sequence is 13 residues long. The germline V gene has CDR1 SGHNT and CDR2 YYREEE (reference sequence). For the CDR3, the DNA is TGTGCCAGCAGCTTGGACTCCACGGGGGGCTACACCTTC. Translation gives CASSLDSTGGYTF.

V gene TRBV11-2 combines with J gene TRBJ2-1; 7 nucleotides match TRBD2. With V trimmed by 7 bases and J by 0 bases, 6 bases remained unmatched. Germline values: CDR1 SGHAT, CDR2 FQNNGV. The CDR3 sequence is 15 residues long. For the CDR3, the DNA is TGTGCCAGCACCCGCGGGAGTAGCTCCTACAATGAGCAGTTCTTC. Protein sequence: CASTRGSSSYNEQFF.

The rearrangement joins TRBV7-9 to TRBJ2-7, with unresolved D. The CDR3 totals 14 residues. Germline CDR1 is SEHNR and CDR2 is FQNEAQ (reference sequence). The V end lost 4 bases, the J end lost 2 bases, and 12 bases lay between the germline ends. The CDR3 loop reads CASSSARPPYEQYF. The CDR3 DNA follows: TGTGCCAGCAGCTCCGCCAGGCCCCCCTACGAGCAGTACTTC.

This clone was counted between two and nine times. CDR3 bases: TGCGCCAGCAGCCAAATTCGCGCGGGACAGGGGACCAACACCGGGGAGCTGTTTTTT. Its translation is CASSQIRAGQGTNTGELFF. The rearrangement links TRBV4-1 to TRBJ2-2; 10 bases are shared with TRBD1. Trimming cost V 2 bases and J 2 bases; bases outside gene matches: 11. Per germline, CDR1 MGHRA and CDR2 YSYEKL. This CDR3 is built from 19 residues.

The V gene is TRBV19, the J gene TRBJ2-3; 8 bases align to TRBD1. Trimming took 10 bases from V and 0 from J; bases not matched to a gene: 3. CDR1 and CDR2 from the germline V gene are LNHDA and SQIVND (reference sequence). CDR3 size: 13 residues. CDR3 amino acids: CATHRGSTDTQYF. In nucleotides, the CDR3 is TGTGCCACACACAGGGGGAGCACAGATACGCAGTATTTT.

This clone was recorded once. The chain recombines TRBV19 with TRBJ2-1, with 11 bases identical to TRBD2. The V gene's germline CDR1 is LNHDA and CDR2 SQIVND (reference sequence). The ends lost 5 bases at V and 8 bases at J; junction bases unmatched: 8. This CDR3 comprises 15 residues. CDR3 amino acids: CASSPLAGVVHEQFF. The CDR3 DNA follows: TGTGCCAGTAGTCCACTAGCGGGAGTGGTCCATGAGCAGTTCTTC.

Worth noting for this clone: Other DNA sequences within the sample encode an identical CDR3. The chain has TRBV19 and TRBJ1-2; perhaps TRBD1 as D (5 bases). CDR3 length: 13 amino acids. Trimming removed 1 base from V and 7 bases from J, with 10 bases in between. Germline values: CDR1 LNHDA, CDR2 SQIVND (reference sequence). CDR3: CASSIAGRGGYTF. The CDR3 DNA sequence: TGTGCCAGTAGTATAGCGGGGAGGGGTGGCTACACCTTC.

The V call is TRBV18, the J call TRBJ1-3; 9 bases map to TRBD1. CDR3 size: 15 residues. Germline CDR1 and CDR2: KGHSH and LQKENI. Trimming cost V 5 bases and J 2 bases; bases outside gene matches: 4. This CDR3 is CASSTRTGAGNTIYF. The CDR3 DNA follows: TGTGCCAGCTCAACCAGGACAGGGGCTGGAAACACCATATATTTT.

V is TRBV28 and J is TRBJ1-2; possible D gene TRBD1, 6 bases. CDR1 is MDHEN, CDR2 SYDVKM, per germline. The V end was cut by 3 bases, the J end by 8 bases, with 16 bases between. This CDR3 is 14 amino acids long. CDR3 bases: TGTGCCAGCAGTTTGGAGGGGGGGGGCGGAGGCTACACCTTC. Translating gives CASSLEGGGGGYTF.